This T cell receptor beta chain was sequenced for a study of regulatory T cells in long-lasting Graves disease. Whole-study findings and limits: Newly diagnosed Graves' patients exceeded persistent ones in TCR diversity. The study found persistent patients shared more public clonotypes (roughly 2,500) than new patients (over 850).

Of note for this clonotype: Antigen specificity is unknown.

This CDR3 comprises 12 residues. V was cut by 8 bases and J by 4 bases, with 8 bases left in between. Germline V lookup: CDR1 KGHDR, CDR2 SFDVKD. iRepertoire HTBI primers and Arm-PCR of CDR3 regions built TCR beta libraries. TCRdb redid the calling of the multiplex PCR reads with MiXCR, one entry per CDR3 protein. The sample contains roughly 400,000 distinct CDR3 sequences, roughly 15% of which appear only once. Time point of the sample: newly diagnosed GD, antithyroid drugs for less than 3 months. PBMC-derived RNA was used for the TCR library. Diagnoses of Graves' disease were made by American Thyroid Association guidelines. These data were likewise used in another study, on T cells in Graves' hyperthyroidism and ophthalmopathy.

The sequenced sample was peripheral blood mononuclear cells (PBMCs), obtained at new diagnosis, from a patient treated with antithyroid drugs. This receptor was identified in a woman aged 35 to 49 with Graves disease. The chain combines TRBV24-1 with TRBJ2-1, with D possibly being TRBD2 (5 bases). Here the CDR3 DNA reads TGTGCCACCAAGGGCGGGTACAATGAGCAGTTCTTC. It specifies CATKGGYNEQFF.